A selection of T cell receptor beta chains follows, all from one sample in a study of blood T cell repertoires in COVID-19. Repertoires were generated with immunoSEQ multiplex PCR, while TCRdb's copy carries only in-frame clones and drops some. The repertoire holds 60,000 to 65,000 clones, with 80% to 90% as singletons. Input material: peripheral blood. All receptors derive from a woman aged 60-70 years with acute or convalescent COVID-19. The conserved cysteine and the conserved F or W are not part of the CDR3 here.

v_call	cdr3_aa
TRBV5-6	ASSLERQTSYNEQF
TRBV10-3	AISTGGGKYGCT
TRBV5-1	ASSWGGDSNQPQH
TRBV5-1	ASSLDPLDSMRDTQY
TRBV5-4	ASSRPPGLAGPNEQF
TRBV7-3	ASSLWVRQGSSYNEQF
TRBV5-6	ASSFGTSPDNEQF
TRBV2	ASSSTGGNTEAF
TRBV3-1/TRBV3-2	ASGMGQGAVYH
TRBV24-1	ATSELGQGTRTDTQY
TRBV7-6	ASSAPTGGYNEQF
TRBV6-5	ASSRGQEYEAF
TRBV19	ASSIRGAGNQPQH
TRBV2	ASSPPGLAGPGGYEQY
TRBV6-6	ASSGQSSNQPQH
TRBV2	ASGVGTGKAEAF
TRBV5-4	ASSLSGGAIDEQF
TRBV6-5	ASKLAADSTGELF
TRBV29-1	SVEDFSRDSNYGYT
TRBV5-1	ASSPGTMNTEAF
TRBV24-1	ATSDPPGQGTTGELF
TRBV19	ASKGTSASYEQY
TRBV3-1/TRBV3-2	ASSPGTGGQPQH
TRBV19	ASSTGTGFTYEQY
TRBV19	ASSIDRARGLNYGYT
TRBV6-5	ASSRAGLGEDTQY
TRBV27	ASRGGANTEAF
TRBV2	ASTDIFRVTRARTEAF
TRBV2	ASSAQGENYGYT
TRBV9	ASSTPVTDTQY
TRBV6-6	ASSRATGAVGNEQF
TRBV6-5	ASKTQGISNYGYT
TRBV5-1	ASSDSIGTTREKLF
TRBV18	ASSPRRGVETQY
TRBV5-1	ASSGGLAGFYNEQF
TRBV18	ASSSTSGGPNTGELF
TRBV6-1	ASSKGQGPMNTEAF
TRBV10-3	AITPLARTSGGAVEQF
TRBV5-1	ASSASSGTGPRQAF
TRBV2	ASSAWGANYGYT
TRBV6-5	AVSRGYEQY
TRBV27	ASRADSRRYT
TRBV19	ASSMFGGKSGGYT
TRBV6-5	ASSSGGANEQF
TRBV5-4	ASIPGTGGENEAF
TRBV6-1	ASSDIATGELF
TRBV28	ASSLTGGLQNEQF
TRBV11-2	ASSSDRGGKLF
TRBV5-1	ASSLQGSPSGANVLT
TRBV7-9	ASSYGVNTEAF
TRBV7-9	ASSPTGPNEQF
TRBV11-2	ASSLEGVGGRGVRETQY